This T cell receptor (beta chain) was recorded in a study of OX40 agonist ivuxolimab in advanced cancers. Study-level information: Patients with prior anti-PD-1, anti-PD-L1 or anti-CTLA-4 therapy were eligible; roughly 41% had some. Study findings and constraints: Among T cells, CD8+ cells averaged more expanded clones than CD4+ cells. At 0.1 to 3.0 mg/kg, CD4+ and CD8+ blood T cells expanded clonally by week 6.

The CDR3 runs 14 residues. V shed 3 bases and J shed 7 bases, with 15 bases lying between them. The germline V gene encodes CDR1 SNHLY and CDR2 FYNNEI. Libraries were prepared by immunoSEQ multiplex PCR; TCRdb keeps only in-frame clonotypes and omits some of them. The sample yields tens of thousands of clones, roughly 89% seen once. With autoimmune disease history or systemic immunosuppression, patients were excluded. Note on this clone: Antigen specificity is unknown.

The chain has TRBV2 and TRBJ1-2; D remains unclear. The source is an adult with an advanced solid tumor such as melanoma, head and neck, liver or kidney cancer. Sequenced here: CD4+ or CD8+ T cells sorted from blood, sampled in a trial of the OX40 agonist ivuxolimab. CDR3 region: CASSDADSTGGYTF. CDR3 bases: TGTGCCAGCAGTGACGCGGATTCAACTGGTGGCTACACCTTC. The full variable domain, with the rest looked up from reference TRBV2 and TRBJ1-2, is EPEVTQTPSHQVTQMGQEVILRCVPISNHLYFYWYRQILGQKVEFLVSFYNNEISEKSEIFDDQFSVERPDGSNFTLKIRSTKLEDSAMYFCASSDADSTGGYTFGSGTRLTVV.